Listed below are T cell receptor beta chains from one sample, sequenced in a study of T cell responses to AZD1222 COVID-19 vaccine. Profiling relied on immunoSEQ multiplex PCR, and the TCRdb table lists in-frame clones only, not all of them. This table has roughly 70,000 clones, 80% to 90% appearing once. Sequencing used peripheral blood, obtained 28 days after the second AZD1222 dose. Every receptor here comes from an adult who received the AZD1222 COVID-19 vaccine. The CDR3 runs from the conserved cysteine through the conserved F or W. D genes are given only for firm matches. Some rows have no size entry. The others give once, few or many, or a class for an expanded clone.

TRBD1 TRBJ1-5 NA TRBV19 CASSTDREGQPQHF TGTGCCAGTAGCACGGACAGGGAAGGTCAGCCCCAGCATTTT
NA TRBJ1-2 NA TRBV7-9 CASSLPGGAGDGGYTF TGTGCCAGCAGCCTACCAGGAGGGGCAGGGGATGGTGGCTACACCTTC
TRBD2 TRBJ2-5 NA TRBV7-2 CASSLVGLAGEETQYF TGTGCCAGCAGCTTAGTAGGGCTAGCGGGGGAAGAGACCCAGTACTTC
TRBD2 TRBJ2-2 NA TRBV19 CASSISGSGGVWTGELFF TGTGCCAGTAGTATAAGCGGGAGCGGGGGCGTTTGGACCGGGGAGCTGTTTTTT
NA TRBJ1-1 NA TRBV19 CASSIPPAEAFF TGTGCCAGTAGTATACCCCCCGCTGAAGCTTTCTTT
TRBD2 TRBJ2-1 NA TRBV5-4 CASSFLSGEGSEQFF TGTGCCAGCAGCTTCCTTAGCGGGGAGGGAAGTGAGCAGTTCTTC
NA TRBJ2-1 NA TRBV21-1 CASSKAGQGAGYNEQFF TGTGCCAGCAGCAAAGCAGGACAGGGGGCCGGTTACAATGAGCAGTTCTTC
NA TRBJ2-1 few TRBV7-8 CASSLGRANEQFF TGTGCCAGCAGCTTAGGGCGGGCCAATGAGCAGTTCTTC
NA TRBJ1-4 NA TRBV29-1 CSVVGWETNEKLFF TGCAGCGTTGTAGGCTGGGAAACTAATGAAAAACTGTTTTTT
TRBD1 TRBJ2-1 NA TRBV9 CASSEWGTGFNEQFF TGTGCCAGCAGCGAATGGGGGACAGGGTTCAATGAGCAGTTCTTC
NA TRBJ2-2 NA TRBV4-1 CASSSGQGLTGELFF TGCGCCAGCAGCTCCGGACAGGGACTAACCGGGGAGCTGTTTTTT
NA TRBJ2-2 NA TRBV12-3/TRBV12-4 CASGLGNTGELFF TGTGCCAGCGGGTTGGGTAACACCGGGGAGCTGTTTTTT
NA TRBJ2-2 NA TRBV18 CASCQQRTGELFF TGTGCCAGCTGCCAACAGAGAACCGGGGAGCTGTTTTTT
NA TRBJ1-1 NA TRBV12-3/TRBV12-4 CASSSTGRVGAFF TGTGCCAGCAGTTCGACCGGCAGGGTAGGGGCTTTCTTT
NA TRBJ1-1 medium-sized TRBV6-5 CASRPTENTEAFF TGTGCCAGCAGGCCGACAGAGAACACTGAAGCTTTCTTT
NA TRBJ2-3 NA TRBV29-1 CSVVRGNTDTQYF TGCAGCGTTGTTAGGGGGAACACAGATACGCAGTATTTT
NA TRBJ1-1 NA TRBV6-1 CASSEGHPQNTEAFF TGTGCCAGCAGTGAAGGTCACCCTCAGAACACTGAAGCTTTCTTT
TRBD1 TRBJ2-1 NA TRBV5-1 CASSVPDRVYNEQFF TGCGCCAGCAGCGTCCCGGACAGGGTATACAATGAGCAGTTCTTC
TRBD1 TRBJ1-2 NA TRBV5-1 CASSLEDRVPYGYTF TGCGCCAGCAGCTTGGAGGACAGGGTACCCTATGGCTACACCTTC
NA TRBJ1-1 NA TRBV19 CASNLGGTEAFF TGTGCCAGTAACCTAGGGGGCACTGAAGCTTTCTTT
NA TRBJ2-1 NA TRBV11-3 CASSLMQGLYNEQFF TGTGCCAGCAGCTTAATGCAGGGCCTTTACAATGAGCAGTTCTTC
NA TRBJ2-4 NA TRBV4-1 CASSQVGQGNIQYF TGCGCCAGCAGCCAAGTCGGGCAGGGTAACATTCAGTACTTC
TRBD1 TRBJ1-2 NA TRBV2 CASSPRTGENYGYTF TGTGCCAGCAGTCCTCGGACAGGGGAGAACTATGGCTACACCTTC
NA TRBJ1-4 NA TRBV6-5 CASRRDVGNEKLFF TGTGCCAGCAGAAGGGATGTTGGTAATGAAAAACTGTTTTTT
TRBD2 TRBJ2-2 NA TRBV19 CASSIHSGGEAGELFF TGTGCCAGTAGTATCCATAGCGGGGGAGAGGCCGGGGAGCTGTTTTTT
NA TRBJ2-2 NA TRBV24-1 CATSDETGSSAGELFF TGTGCCACCAGTGATGAAACCGGGTCAAGTGCCGGGGAGCTGTTTTTT
TRBD1 TRBJ1-6 NA TRBV14 CASSQGDRSFYNSPLHF TGTGCCAGCAGCCAAGGGGACAGAAGCTTCTATAATTCACCCCTCCACTTT
NA TRBJ2-1 NA TRBV7-2 CASSSLLRYNEQFF TGTGCCAGCAGCTCCCTCCTTAGGTACAATGAGCAGTTCTTC
TRBD1 TRBJ1-2 NA TRBV2 CASSGQGANYGYTF TGTGCCAGCAGCGGACAGGGAGCTAACTATGGCTACACCTTC
NA TRBJ2-7 NA TRBV5-5 CASSSRTPTYEQYF TGTGCCAGCAGCTCTCGGACTCCTACCTACGAGCAGTACTTC
TRBD2 TRBJ2-1 NA TRBV18 CASSRQTSGGGGEQFF TGTGCCAGCTCACGACAAACTAGCGGGGGCGGGGGTGAGCAGTTCTTC
NA TRBJ2-2 once TRBV27 CASSPIGGGGTGELFF TGTGCCAGCAGTCCTATTGGGGGCGGTGGCACCGGGGAGCTGTTTTTT
NA TRBJ1-2 NA TRBV6-5 CASSYSRQGERGYTF TGTGCCAGCAGTTACTCGCGGCAGGGTGAGCGTGGCTACACCTTC
NA TRBJ2-2 NA TRBV14 CASSQVSLLTGELFF TGTGCCAGCAGCCAAGTATCATTACTCACCGGGGAGCTGTTTTTT
TRBD1 TRBJ2-6 NA TRBV19 CASKDRGRNQDVLTF TGTGCCAGTAAGGACAGGGGGCGAAATCAGGACGTCCTGACTTTC